Detailed here is one T cell receptor beta chain. The sample belongs to a study of shared clonotypes between healthy human individuals. Study background: Each donor had three CD4 naive, three CD4 memory, two CD8 naive and one CD8 memory plate.

Splitting the CD4+ cells yielded a CD45RA+ naive subset and a CD45RA-negative memory subset. This table comes from immunoSEQ multiplex PCR, and its TCRdb copy is limited to in-frame clones, with some not included. The repertoire holds over a million clones, with 75% to 85% as singletons. V was clipped by 6 bases and J by 0 bases; unmatched bases: 13. The CDR3 runs 17 residues. CDR1 is WNHNN and CDR2 is SYGVQD in the germline V gene (reference sequence). This chain uses TRBV10-1 with TRBJ1-1; TRBD1 matches 7 bases. The TCR sequence derives from a man between 18 and 35 years old in good health. Some clones in this sample may be carry-over from other donors' samples. The sequenced sample consisted of memory CD4+ T cells from PBMCs. Subset of the sample: CD45RA-negative fraction. CDR3 region: CASREIGTDYMNTEAFF. The CDR3, as DNA: TGCGCCAGCAGAGAGATCGGGACAGACTACATGAACACTGAAGCTTTCTTT.